Listed here is a single T cell receptor beta chain. The blood RNA (from unsorted whole blood) was obtained, and germline DNA was also extracted. Trimming cost V 1 base and J 5 bases, with 11 bases left between them. The CDR3 runs 14 residues. Per germline, CDR1 SGHAT and CDR2 FQNNGV. This sample was taken from a study of tumor-infiltrating lymphocytes in primary liver carcinoma. The wider study: Tumor stage was T1-T3 N0M0, and tumor size was about 4.2 to 11 cm across.

TCR beta cDNA was prepared out of approximately 500 ng total RNA by means of a constant-region primer. Employing slightly modified ARM-PCR, three nested multiplex PCR rounds were run, and these gave rise to the TCR beta libraries. Researchers ran the first two PCR rounds for roughly 11 cycles each with TRBV1-TRBV30 forward primers and a C-beta reverse primer. TCRdb reprocessed the multiplex PCR reads via MiXCR and lists one record per CDR3 protein. The sample has approximately 300,000 distinct CDR3 sequences, about 62% seen once. Sequencing used peripheral blood. The TCR sequence derives from a man aged 40-55 years with primary liver carcinoma and hepatitis B virus infection. The V call is TRBV11-2, the J call TRBJ2-5, with D unclear. The CDR3 here is CASSLVRNDETQYF. CDR3 bases: TGTGCCAGCAGCTTAGTCAGGAACGATGAGACCCAGTACTTC.